The TCR beta chain under discussion was sequenced for a study of CD8 T cells in ankylosing spondylitis. This CDR3 has 15 residues. The germline gives CDR1 SGHRS, CDR2 YFSETQ. The V gene lost 0 bases and the J gene lost 3 bases, with 11 bases spanning the gap. This clonotype was counted only a few times. 5'-RACE, quantitative and with molecular barcodes, yielded the TCR beta libraries. TCRdb called the 5' RACE reads again in MiXCR, with one record for every CDR3 protein. Here the sample spans 200,000 to 250,000 distinct CDR3 sequences, roughly 10% being singletons. The gene calls are TRBV5-1 and TRBJ2-3; weak D call: TRBD1 (7 bases). This clonotype originated in a male donor with ankylosing spondylitis or in good health (not recorded which). Sample: blood, either unsorted or a sorted T cell fraction (not recorded which). The CDR3 region is CASSLEQGRTDTQYF. CDR3 bases: TGCGCCAGCAGCTTGGAACAGGGGAGGACAGATACGCAGTATTTT.